This entry concerns a single T cell receptor beta chain. The record originates from a study of PD-L1 blockade in urothelial cancer. At the level of the study: Previous chemotherapy exposure amounted to 0 to 3 regimens for patients.

This CDR3 has 15 residues. From germline, CDR1 is MRHNA and CDR2 SNTAGT. Between the trimmed V and J ends, which lost 4 bases and 9 bases, there was a span of 16 bases. Generated by immunoSEQ multiplex PCR, the TCRdb table keeps only in-frame clones and is missing some. Counted here are about 72,000 clones, around 87% occurring once; the ten biggest clones make up under 15%. Time point meaning: pretreatment peripheral blood. Patients presented with locally advanced or metastatic urothelial carcinoma. This TCR was recovered from a man in his 60s with urothelial cancer. This chain joins TRBV6-4 and TRBJ1-6; D is possibly TRBD1 (5 bases). The material sequenced was PBMCs, taken around atezolizumab (anti-PD-L1) treatment. CDR3 loop: CASSAFGMQGSPLHF. For the CDR3, the DNA is TGTGCCAGCAGTGCCTTCGGCATGCAGGGTTCACCCCTCCACTTT.